These T cell receptor beta chains were read from a single sample in a study of blood T cell repertoires in COVID-19. TCRdb's table, derived via immunoSEQ multiplex PCR, lists solely in-frame clones and lacks some. In the table there are about 200,000 clones, around four fifths of which are singletons. The sequencing input was peripheral blood. These TCRs come from a man aged 55-75 years with COVID-19, enrolled during active disease. CDR3s include the opening cysteine and the closing phenylalanine or tryptophan. The order of the fields is J gene, V gene, D gene, clone size, CDR3 protein, CDR3 DNA. The D gene is left open where the match is weak. Size tells how often a clone was seen (once, few, many) or the class of an expanded clone, and some rows leave it out.

TRBJ1-1 TRBV4-3 - - CASSQDPAGGTEAFF TGCGCCAGCAGCCAAGATCCAGCGGGGGGTACTGAAGCTTTCTTT
TRBJ2-2 TRBV5-1 TRBD2 - CASSQQSGVLPGGELFF TGCGCCAGCAGCCAGCAGAGCGGGGTCTTACCGGGCGGGGAGCTGTTTTTT
TRBJ1-2 TRBV7-9 TRBD1 - CASSYTTGLGYTF TGTGCCAGCAGCTACACGACAGGGCTGGGCTACACCTTC
TRBJ2-7 TRBV30 TRBD1 - CALGQGNQEQYF TGTGCCTTGGGACAGGGAAATCAAGAGCAGTACTTC
TRBJ1-5 TRBV3-1/TRBV3-2 TRBD1 once CASSQGTGGSQPQHF TGTGCCAGCAGCCAGGGGACAGGGGGCAGTCAGCCCCAGCATTTT
TRBJ2-1 TRBV30 TRBD1 - CAWSTTGGWRNEQFF TGTGCCTGGAGTACTACAGGGGGCTGGCGCAATGAGCAGTTCTTC
TRBJ2-4 TRBV18 TRBD1 - CASSGSDRGMYF TGTGCCAGCTCAGGATCGGACAGGGGGATGTACTTC
TRBJ2-3 TRBV5-1 - - CASSPTGQSTDTQYF TGCGCCAGCAGCCCCACCGGACAGAGCACAGATACGCAGTATTTT
TRBJ1-3 TRBV1 - - CTSSQAADHRSGNTIYF TGCACCAGCAGCCAAGCGGCGGATCATCGCTCTGGAAACACCATATATTTT
TRBJ1-5 TRBV7-2 TRBD1 - CASSPTGGGQPQHF TGTGCCAGCAGCCCTACAGGGGGCGGTCAGCCCCAGCATTTT
TRBJ2-5 TRBV5-5 TRBD2 - CASSLGPTSGETQYF TGTGCCAGCAGCTTGGGACCTACTAGCGGGGAGACCCAGTACTTC
TRBJ1-3 TRBV2 TRBD1 - CATRQGQASGNTIYF TGTGCCACCCGACAGGGACAAGCGTCTGGAAACACCATATATTTT
TRBJ2-7 TRBV5-6 - - CASSKGQTYEQYF TGTGCCAGCAGCAAAGGACAGACCTACGAGCAGTACTTC
TRBJ1-1 TRBV20-1 - once CSASIGILGTEAFF TGCAGTGCTAGTATCGGGATACTAGGCACTGAAGCTTTCTTT
TRBJ1-2 TRBV6-1 - - CASSEVSSGYTF TGTGCCAGCAGTGAAGTCTCTTCGGGCTACACCTTC
TRBJ1-6 TRBV12-3/TRBV12-4 - - CASSLGRRSPLHF TGTGCCAGCAGTTTAGGCAGGCGATCACCCCTCCACTTT
TRBJ2-5 TRBV29-1 - - CSVRTGFAGANQETQYF TGCAGCGTAAGGACAGGGTTTGCGGGAGCTAACCAAGAGACCCAGTACTTC
TRBJ1-4 TRBV11-2 TRBD1 - CASSLGFRDRGEKLFF TGTGCCAGCAGCTTAGGGTTCCGGGACAGGGGTGAAAAACTGTTTTTT
TRBJ1-1 TRBV3-1/TRBV3-2 TRBD1 - CASSQQKDRTNTEAFF TGTGCCAGCAGCCAACAGAAGGACAGGACGAACACTGAAGCTTTCTTT
TRBJ2-7 TRBV7-8 TRBD1 - CASSLTDRGKQYF TGTGCCAGCAGCTTAACCGACAGGGGCAAGCAGTACTTC
TRBJ1-1 TRBV9 - - CASSATADTEAFF TGTGCCAGCAGCGCGACAGCAGACACTGAAGCTTTCTTT
TRBJ2-1 TRBV5-1 TRBD1 once CASSLGTGRPNEQFF TGCGCCAGCAGCCTCGGGACAGGGCGTCCCAATGAGCAGTTCTTC
TRBJ2-1 TRBV6-2/TRBV6-3 - - CASSYADRQSYNEQFF TGTGCCAGCAGTTACGCCGATAGACAGTCATACAATGAGCAGTTCTTC
TRBJ2-4 TRBV7-2 - - CASSLAPGKNIQYF TGTGCCAGCAGCTTAGCACCGGGAAAAAACATTCAGTACTTC
TRBJ1-2 TRBV18 TRBD1 - CASSPQQGAGGYTF TGTGCCAGCTCACCGCAACAGGGGGCTGGTGGCTACACCTTC
TRBJ1-2 TRBV10-3 - - CAISETGLYGYTF TGTGCCATCAGTGAGACAGGCCTCTATGGCTACACCTTC
TRBJ1-1 TRBV19 - - CASSGARGRVAFF TGTGCCAGTAGTGGTGCACGGGGGAGGGTTGCTTTCTTT
TRBJ1-5 TRBV12-5 TRBD1 - CASGSGQGTQPQHF TGTGCTAGTGGATCGGGACAGGGTACTCAGCCCCAGCATTTT
TRBJ2-7 TRBV7-9 - - CASSLEQGSYEQYF TGTGCCAGCAGCTTAGAGCAGGGGAGCTACGAGCAGTACTTC
TRBJ2-1 TRBV4-2 - - CASSQSQTRSYNEQFF TGTGCCAGCAGCCAATCTCAGACTAGATCCTACAATGAGCAGTTCTTC
TRBJ2-1 TRBV2 - few CATVPVGGISSYNEQFF TGTGCCACAGTTCCAGTAGGCGGGATCAGCTCCTACAATGAGCAGTTCTTC
TRBJ1-5 TRBV12-5 - - CASGLGGYRPQHF TGTGCTAGTGGTCTAGGAGGTTATCGGCCCCAGCATTTT
TRBJ2-7 TRBV9 TRBD1 - CASSARPGTGVYEQYF TGTGCCAGCAGCGCCCGCCCCGGGACAGGGGTGTACGAGCAGTACTTC
TRBJ2-1 TRBV5-1 TRBD2 - CASSLAPAGGHNEQFF TGCGCCAGCAGCCTCGCGCCAGCGGGAGGCCACAATGAGCAGTTCTTC
TRBJ2-2 TRBV27 TRBD2 - CASSRLAAKAGTGELFF TGTGCCAGCAGTCGCCTAGCGGCCAAAGCAGGCACCGGGGAGCTGTTTTTT
TRBJ1-1 TRBV30 - - CAWAFGENTEAFF TGTGCCTGGGCTTTCGGGGAGAACACTGAAGCTTTCTTT
TRBJ2-7 TRBV18 TRBD1 - CASSRTGVDEQYF TGTGCCAGCTCCCGGACAGGGGTCGACGAGCAGTACTTC
TRBJ1-4 TRBV7-2 TRBD1 - CASSSRGEKLFF TGTGCCAGCAGCTCCAGGGGGGAAAAACTGTTTTTT
TRBJ2-5 TRBV7-2 - - CASSLEAGQETQYF TGTGCCAGCAGCTTAGAGGCAGGGCAAGAGACCCAGTACTTC
TRBJ1-6 TRBV3-1/TRBV3-2 - once CASSQDRGNSPLHF TGTGCCAGCAGCCAAGACAGGGGAAATTCACCCCTCCACTTT
TRBJ2-7 TRBV2 - few CASSWSSYEQYF TGTGCCAGCAGTTGGAGCTCCTACGAGCAGTACTTC
TRBJ2-7 TRBV21-1 - - CASSRKAPRLPLLGYEQYF TGTGCCAGCAGCCGGAAAGCCCCGAGGTTACCGCTATTAGGATACGAGCAGTACTTC
TRBJ1-1 TRBV6-2/TRBV6-3 - few CASSYGTAGGAFF TGTGCCAGCAGTTATGGGACTGCCGGAGGAGCTTTCTTT
TRBJ1-1 TRBV12-5 TRBD1 - CASGSEGARTEAFF TGTGCTAGTGGTTCAGAGGGGGCGCGCACTGAAGCTTTCTTT
TRBJ1-1 TRBV4-1 TRBD1 - CASSQARTGTTEAFF TGCGCCAGCAGCCAAGCCCGGACAGGGACCACTGAAGCTTTCTTT
TRBJ2-3 TRBV7-3 - once CASSLSGSTDTQYF TGTGCCAGCAGCTTATCAGGTAGCACAGATACGCAGTATTTT
TRBJ1-3 TRBV5-1 - once CASSLSQLSGTIYF TGCGCCAGCAGCTTAAGTCAGCTCAGCGGCACCATATATTTT
TRBJ1-2 TRBV7-9 TRBD1 - CASSRGQGSYGYTF TGTGCCAGCAGCCGGGGACAGGGGAGCTATGGCTACACCTTC
TRBJ2-7 TRBV10-3 - few CAISRGSDEQYF TGTGCCATCAGCCGGGGGAGCGACGAGCAGTACTTC
TRBJ1-4 TRBV7-8 TRBD1 - CASSGRRTGRSEKLFF TGTGCCAGCAGCGGGAGAAGGACAGGGAGGAGTGAAAAACTGTTTTTT
TRBJ1-3 TRBV10-3 TRBD1 - CATNRGNSGNTIYF TGTGCCACTAACAGGGGGAACTCTGGAAACACCATATATTTT
TRBJ1-6 TRBV7-3 - - CASSLRPRDSPLHF TGTGCCAGCAGCCTTAGACCGCGGGATTCACCCCTCCACTTT
TRBJ2-3 TRBV9 TRBD2 - CASSVAGEGDTQYF TGTGCCAGCAGCGTAGCGGGGGAGGGGGATACGCAGTATTTT
TRBJ2-1 TRBV5-5 - - CASSLKLLLNYNEQFF TGTGCCAGCAGCTTGAAACTCCTCCTGAACTACAATGAGCAGTTCTTC
TRBJ1-1 TRBV29-1 TRBD1 once CSGKPGTESTEAFF TGCAGCGGGAAGCCCGGGACAGAGAGCACTGAAGCTTTCTTT
TRBJ1-4 TRBV2 TRBD1 - CASRGQFLGEKLFF TGTGCCAGCAGGGGACAGTTCCTTGGTGAAAAACTGTTTTTT
TRBJ1-5 TRBV6-5 TRBD1 - CASSPDRGGQPQHF TGTGCCAGCAGTCCTGACAGGGGTGGACAGCCCCAGCATTTT
TRBJ2-7 TRBV29-1 TRBD1 once CSVEDRGQGYEQYF TGCAGCGTTGAAGACCGGGGACAGGGATACGAGCAGTACTTC